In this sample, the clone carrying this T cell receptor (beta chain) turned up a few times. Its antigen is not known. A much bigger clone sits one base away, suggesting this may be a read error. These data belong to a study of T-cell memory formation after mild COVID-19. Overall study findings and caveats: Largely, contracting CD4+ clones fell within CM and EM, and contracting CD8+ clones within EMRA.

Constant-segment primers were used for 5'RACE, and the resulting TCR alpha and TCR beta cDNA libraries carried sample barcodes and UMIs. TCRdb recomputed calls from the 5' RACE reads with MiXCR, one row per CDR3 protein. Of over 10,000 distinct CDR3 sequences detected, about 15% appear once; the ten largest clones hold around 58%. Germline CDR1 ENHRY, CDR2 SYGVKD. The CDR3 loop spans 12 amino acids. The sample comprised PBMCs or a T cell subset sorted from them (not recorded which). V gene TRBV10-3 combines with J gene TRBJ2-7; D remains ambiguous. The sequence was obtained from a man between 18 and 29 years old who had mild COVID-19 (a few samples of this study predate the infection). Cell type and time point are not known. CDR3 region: CALSDNGYEQYV. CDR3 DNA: TGTGCCCTCAGTGACAACGGATACGAGCAGTACGTC.